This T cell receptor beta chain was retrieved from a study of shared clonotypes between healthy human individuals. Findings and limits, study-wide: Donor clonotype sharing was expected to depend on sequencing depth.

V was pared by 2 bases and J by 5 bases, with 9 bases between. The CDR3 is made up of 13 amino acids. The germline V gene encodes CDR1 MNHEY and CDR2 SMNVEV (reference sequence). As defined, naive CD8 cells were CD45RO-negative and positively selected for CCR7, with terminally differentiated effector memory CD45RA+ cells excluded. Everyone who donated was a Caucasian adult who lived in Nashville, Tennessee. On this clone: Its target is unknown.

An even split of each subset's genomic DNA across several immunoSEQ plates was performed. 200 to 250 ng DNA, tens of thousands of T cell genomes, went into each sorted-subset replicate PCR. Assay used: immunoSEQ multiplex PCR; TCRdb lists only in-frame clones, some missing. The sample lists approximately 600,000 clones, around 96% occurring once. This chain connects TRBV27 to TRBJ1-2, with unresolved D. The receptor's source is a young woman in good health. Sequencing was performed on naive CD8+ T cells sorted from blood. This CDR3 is CASSLRGAYGYTF. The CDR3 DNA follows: TGTGCCAGCAGTTTAAGAGGCGCATATGGCTACACCTTC.